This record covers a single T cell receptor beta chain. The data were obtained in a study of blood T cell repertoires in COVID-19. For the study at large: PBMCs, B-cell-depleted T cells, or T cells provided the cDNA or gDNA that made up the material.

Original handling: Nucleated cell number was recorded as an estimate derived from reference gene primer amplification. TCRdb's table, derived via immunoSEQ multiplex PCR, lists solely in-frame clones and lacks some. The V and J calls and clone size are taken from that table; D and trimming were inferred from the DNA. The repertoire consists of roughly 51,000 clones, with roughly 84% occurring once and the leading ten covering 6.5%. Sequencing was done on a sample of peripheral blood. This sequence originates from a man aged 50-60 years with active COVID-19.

In nucleotides, the CDR3 is TGTGCCAGCAGCCAGACTAGCGGGAGCGGGAATTTCAACGAGCAGTACTTC. Amino acids: CASSQTSGSGNFNEQYF. The chain links TRBV4-2 to TRBJ2-7; TRBD2 agrees at 12 bases. V trimming: 3 bases; J trimming: 5 bases; junction bases outside the gene matches: 11. The CDR3 is 17 residues long. Germline loops: CDR1 LGHNA, CDR2 YNFKEQ.